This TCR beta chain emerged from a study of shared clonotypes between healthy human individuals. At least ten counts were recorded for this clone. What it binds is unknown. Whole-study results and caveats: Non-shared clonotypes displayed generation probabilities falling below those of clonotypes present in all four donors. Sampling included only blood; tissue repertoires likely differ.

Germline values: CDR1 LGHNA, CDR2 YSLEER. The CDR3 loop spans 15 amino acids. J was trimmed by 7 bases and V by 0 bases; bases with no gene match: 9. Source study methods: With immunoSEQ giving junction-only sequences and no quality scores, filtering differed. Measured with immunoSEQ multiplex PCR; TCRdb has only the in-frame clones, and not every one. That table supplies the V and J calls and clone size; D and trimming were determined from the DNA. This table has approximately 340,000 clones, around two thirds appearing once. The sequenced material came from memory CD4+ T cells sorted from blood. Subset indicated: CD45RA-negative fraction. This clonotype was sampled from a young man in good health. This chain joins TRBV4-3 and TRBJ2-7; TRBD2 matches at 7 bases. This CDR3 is CASSQDFGGDGEQYF. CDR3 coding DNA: TGCGCCAGCAGCCAAGACTTTGGGGGGGATGGGGAGCAGTACTTC.